The 24 T cell receptor beta chains below all came from one sample that was sequenced in a study of shared clonotypes between healthy human individuals. Profiling relied on immunoSEQ multiplex PCR, and the TCRdb table lists in-frame clones only, not all of them. This sample carries almost 700,000 clones, 92% of them seen once, and the ten largest clones take roughly 22%. CD45RO-negative, CCR7-selected cells formed the naive CD8 fraction, which excluded terminally differentiated effector memory CD45RA+ cells. The sequenced sample was naive CD8+ T cells sorted from blood. Receptors originate from a man aged 25 to 40 in good health.

This rearrangement joins TRBV13 to TRBJ2-1, with 12 bases fitting TRBD2. Germline V CDR1 and CDR2: PRHDT, FYEKMQ (reference sequence). This CDR3 has 15 residues. After removal of 3 bases from V and 6 bases from J, the junction contained 3 bases not matched to a gene. DNA of the CDR3: TGTGCCAGCAGCTTCTTGGGACTAGCGGGCAATGAGCAGTTCTTC. Residues: CASSFLGLAGNEQFF. Drawing the rest from reference TRBV13 and TRBJ2-1, the complete variable domain is AAGVIQSPRHLIKEKRETATLKCYPIPRHDTVYWYQQGPGQDPQFLISFYEKMQSDKGSIPDRFSAQQFSDYHSELNMSSLELGDSALYFCASSFLGLAGNEQFFGPGTRLTVL.

The chain is built from TRBV29-1 and TRBJ1-2; possible D gene TRBD1, 6 bases. Germline V lookup: CDR1 SQVTM, CDR2 ANQGSEA. This CDR3 spans 13 amino acids. V was cut by 6 bases and J by 4 bases, with 15 bases left in between. The CDR3 region is CSVGDRTPYGYTF. CDR3 bases: TGCAGCGTCGGAGACAGGACACCCTATGGCTACACCTTC.

J is TRBJ2-7 and V is TRBV7-8; TRBD2 might be the D (5 bases). This CDR3 has 13 residues. V shed 3 bases and J shed 3 bases, with 9 bases lying between them. Germline V CDR1 and CDR2: SGHVS, FQNEAQ. The CDR3 spells CASSFRGNYEQYF. In DNA form, the CDR3 reads TGTGCCAGCAGCTTCCGAGGGAACTACGAGCAGTACTTC.

The rearrangement links TRBV14 to TRBJ2-7; D is undetermined. The germline V gene encodes CDR1 SGHDN and CDR2 FVKESK. The CDR3 is 14 amino acids. Trimming pared 1 base from V and 4 bases from J, leaving 11 bases between. The CDR3 here is CASSQGARRYEQYF. CDR3 sequence (DNA): TGTGCCAGCAGCCAAGGGGCCCGGCGGTACGAGCAGTACTTC.

The chain joins TRBV7-9 to TRBJ2-2; TRBD2 aligns across 9 bases. V was clipped by 2 bases and J by 0 bases; unmatched bases: 7. This CDR3 comprises 18 residues. The germline V gene encodes CDR1 SEHNR and CDR2 FQNEAQ (reference sequence). The DNA of the CDR3 is TGTGCCAGCAGCTTACCCGGGACTAGCACCCCGAACACCGGGGAGCTGTTTTTT. It yields the protein CASSLPGTSTPNTGELFF.

Only a few counts were recorded for this clone. Additional DNA sequences in this sample encode the identical CDR3. In nucleotides, the CDR3 is TGTGCCAGCAGCGTAGTAAGCACAGATACGCAGTATTTT. Its translation: CASSVVSTDTQYF. The chain recombines TRBV9 with TRBJ2-3, with D unclear. CDR1 is SGDLS, CDR2 YYNGEE, per germline. This CDR3 is built from 13 residues. V lost 0 bases and J lost 0, with 2 bases in between.

CDR3 nucleotides: TGTGCCAGCAGCCACAAAGAAACAGGTCACAATGAGCAGTTCTTC. Protein sequence: CASSHKETGHNEQFF. The J gene is TRBJ2-1, the V gene TRBV11-3; a weak D match, TRBD1 (5 bases). This CDR3 contains 15 residues. V lost 5 bases to trimming and J lost 5 bases, with 16 bases between them. Germline CDR1 is SGHNT and CDR2 is YENEEA.

The chain links TRBV9 to TRBJ2-5, with D perhaps being TRBD1 or TRBD2 (5 bases each). The CDR3 runs 14 residues. Trimming took off 3 bases at V and 7 bases at J, with 16 bases between the two ends. Germline V CDR1 and CDR2: SGDLS, YYNGEE. As DNA, the CDR3 is TGTGCCAGCAGCGAAACCGGGACCGACGGGACCCAGTACTTC. As protein: CASSETGTDGTQYF.

V and J are TRBV18 and TRBJ1-1; D remains unclear. The germline gives CDR1 KGHSH, CDR2 LQKENI. CDR3 length: 16 residues. The germline V and J ends were trimmed by 0 bases and 7 bases, with 18 bases remaining between them. The CDR3 region has the DNA TGTGCCAGCTCACCACCTTTTGGGGAACGGGAAAGTGAAGCTTTCTTT. Its protein product is CASSPPFGERESEAFF.

This clone is a singleton in its sample. The chain is built from TRBV11-2 and TRBJ1-1; 7 bases are a match to TRBD1. The CDR3 length is 14 residues. Germline-derived CDR1 and CDR2 are SGHAT and FQNNGV. V shed 6 bases and J 9 bases; nucleotides not matched to a gene: 13. The CDR3 loop is CASSYPGQRGKAFF. The CDR3 DNA sequence: TGTGCCAGCAGTTACCCGGGACAGAGGGGGAAAGCTTTCTTT.

The chain joins TRBV11-2 to TRBJ2-1, with D unclear. Germline loops: CDR1 SGHAT, CDR2 FQNNGV. V was shortened by 3 bases and J by 8 bases, with 5 bases between the two germline ends. This CDR3 has 11 amino acids. CDR3 protein: CASSFLHEQFF. The CDR3 coding sequence is TGTGCCAGCAGCTTCTTACATGAGCAGTTCTTC. The full variable domain, completed using reference TRBV11-2 and TRBJ2-1, is EAGVAQSPRYKIIEKRQSVAFWCNPISGHATLYWYQQILGQGPKLLIQFQNNGVVDDSQLPKDRFSAERLKGVDSTLKIQPAKLEDSAVYLCASSFLHEQFFGPGTRLTVL.

The DNA of the CDR3 is TGTGCCAGCAGCTTAAGAGGGGCGACCTACGAGCAGTACTTC. Its translation is CASSLRGATYEQYF. The chain combines TRBV7-6 with TRBJ2-7; D possibly matches TRBD1 or TRBD2 (5 bases each). V was clipped by 2 bases and J by 2 bases, with 10 bases between them. The CDR3 spans 14 residues. Looked up from germline, CDR1 is SGHVS and CDR2 is FNYEAQ.

V is TRBV7-9 and J is TRBJ2-5; 7 bases match TRBD1. The assigned J gene may be wrong: the sequence end matches TRBJ2-7 better. The CDR3 is 16 amino acids. The germline CDR1 and CDR2 sequences are SEHNR and FQNEAQ (reference sequence). This CDR3 is CASSSRTGALHYEQYF. The DNA for the CDR3 is TGTGCCAGCAGTTCCCGGACAGGAGCGTTGCACTACGAGCAGTACTTC.

The chain employs TRBV28 and TRBJ2-7, with 7 positions matching TRBD2. Germline V CDR1 and CDR2: MDHEN, SYDVKM. The CDR3 contains 11 residues. CDR3 DNA sequence: TGTGTCACTAGCGCCTTCTACGAGCAGTACTTC. This encodes CVTSAFYEQYF.

The V and J genes are TRBV15 and TRBJ2-2, with D possibly called TRBD1 or TRBD2 (5 bases each). Trimming cost V 6 bases and J 6 bases, with 17 bases left between them. Germline V lookup: CDR1 LNHNV, CDR2 YYDKDF (reference sequence). The CDR3 length is 15 residues. CDR3 loop: CATRFGPMGAGELFF. The CDR3 region has the DNA TGTGCCACCAGGTTTGGCCCAATGGGGGCCGGGGAGCTGTTTTTT.

The V and J genes are TRBV7-9 and TRBJ2-3; tentative D call: TRBD2 (6 bases). V was clipped by 4 bases and J by 4 bases, with 15 bases between them. Germline V gene data show CDR1 as SEHNR and CDR2 as FQNEAQ (reference sequence). The CDR3 runs to 15 residues. In nucleotides, the CDR3 is TGTGCCAGCAGCTCTGGGACTGAGAACGCAGATACGCAGTATTTT. Its translation is CASSSGTENADTQYF.

This clone was seen a single time. The J gene is TRBJ2-2, the V gene TRBV14; D is possibly TRBD2 (5 bases). The V end lost 0 bases, the J end lost 6 bases, and 20 bases lay between the germline ends. The CDR3 sequence is 18 residues long. Germline CDR1 SGHDN, CDR2 FVKESK. CDR3 sequence: CASSQEFLTTWPSGELFF. As DNA, the CDR3 is TGTGCCAGCAGCCAAGAGTTTTTGACTACCTGGCCGTCCGGGGAGCTGTTTTTT.

This clone has a single count. V usage is TRBV29-1 and J usage is TRBJ1-4; possibly TRBD1 for D (5 bases). Deletions cut 6 bases from V and 13 bases from J, with 18 bases between. Germline CDR1 SQVTM, CDR2 ANQGSEA. The CDR3 extends over 12 amino acids. CDR3 nucleotide sequence: TGCAGCGTCGGGACCCCCGTTGCCGGACTGTTTTTT. Its translation: CSVGTPVAGLFF.

The gene calls are TRBV5-8 and TRBJ2-3; 13 nucleotides line up with TRBD2. Germline CDR1 and CDR2: SGHTS and YDEGEE. J gave up 3 bases and V 2 bases, and 12 bases lay outside the gene matches. The CDR3 sequence is 19 residues long. CDR3 bases: TGTGCCAGCAGCTTCGGGACTAGCGGGGTGGTTTGGATGACAGATACGCAGTATTTT. Residues: CASSFGTSGVVWMTDTQYF.

This sequence joins TRBV6-1 and TRBJ1-5; D uncertain. The CDR3 spans 14 residues. V lost 4 bases and J lost 3, with 10 bases in between. The V gene's germline CDR1 is MNHNS and CDR2 SASEGT. The CDR3, as DNA: TGTGCCAGCAGTGGGGGATGGTCCAATCAGCCCCAGCATTTT. It codes for CASSGGWSNQPQHF.

The rearrangement uses TRBV28 and TRBJ2-7; 11 nucleotides align to TRBD1. The germline gives CDR1 MDHEN, CDR2 SYDVKM. V gave up 6 bases and J gave up 4 bases; unmatched junction bases: 8. The CDR3 consists of 15 residues. The chain's CDR3 is CASRSRTGGAYEQYF. For the CDR3, the DNA is TGTGCCAGCAGGTCTAGGACAGGGGGCGCGTACGAGCAGTACTTC.

V gene TRBV28 combines with J gene TRBJ1-1; maybe TRBD1 (6 bases). Trimming stripped 0 bases from V and 8 bases from J, with 16 bases between. The CDR3 spans 15 residues. Germline-derived CDR1 and CDR2 are MDHEN and SYDVKM. The CDR3 DNA reads as TGTGCCAGCAGTTTATGGTCTATGGGGACACAGGAAGCTTTCTTT. Translating it yields CASSLWSMGTQEAFF.

The chain links TRBV5-1 to TRBJ2-3, with 9 bases aligning to TRBD1. This CDR3 has 15 residues. Germline CDR1 and CDR2: SGHRS and YFSETQ. V was clipped by 4 bases and J by 1 base; unmatched bases: 4. CDR3 in DNA: TGCGCCAGCAGCGGGACAGGGTTCCGCACAGATACGCAGTATTTT. Amino acid sequence: CASSGTGFRTDTQYF.

The chain employs TRBV7-9 and TRBJ2-7; 11 positions match TRBD2. The CDR3 has 15 residues. Germline V CDR1 and CDR2: SEHNR, FQNEAQ (reference sequence). V was clipped by 5 bases and J by 2 bases; unmatched bases: 5. In nucleotides, the CDR3 is TGTGCCAGCAGCACGGGACTAGCGGAAACCTACGAGCAGTACTTC. It yields the protein CASSTGLAETYEQYF. Complete variable domain (other parts from reference TRBV7-9 and TRBJ2-7): DTGVSQNPRHKITKRGQNVTFRCDPISEHNRLYWYRQTLGQGPEFLTYFQNEAQLEKSRLLSDRFSAERPKGSFSTLEIQRTEQGDSAMYLCASSTGLAETYEQYFGPGTRLTVT.